Listed below are T cell receptor beta chains from one sample, sequenced in a study of OX40 agonist ivuxolimab in advanced cancers. TCRdb keeps only in-frame clones here, not all; method: immunoSEQ multiplex PCR. The sample consists of 31,000 or so clones, roughly 84% of them appearing once. This sample comprised CD4+ or CD8+ T cells sorted from blood, obtained in a trial of the OX40 agonist ivuxolimab. Receptor source: an adult with an advanced solid tumor such as melanoma, head and neck, liver or kidney cancer. Each CDR3 is given with its conserved first and last residue. The D gene is left open where the match is weak. Size is stated for part of the rows, as once, few or many counts, or as a class when the clone is expanded.

D gene: .
clone size: .
J gene: TRBJ1-1
V gene: TRBV29-1
CDR3 DNA: TGCAGCGTTTATGGGTCGTGGGGGGATACTGAAGCTTTCTTT
CDR3 protein: CSVYGSWGDTEAFF

D gene: .
clone size: .
J gene: TRBJ1-2
V gene: TRBV29-1
CDR3 DNA: TGCAGCGCCTTAGGCTCCCACCCCGGCTACACCTTC
CDR3 protein: CSALGSHPGYTF

D gene: .
clone size: few
J gene: TRBJ2-2
V gene: TRBV14
CDR3 DNA: TGTGCCAGCAGACGTAGCGAGAGCACCGGGGAGCTGTTTTTT
CDR3 protein: CASRRSESTGELFF

D gene: .
clone size: medium-sized
J gene: TRBJ1-5
V gene: TRBV7-9
CDR3 DNA: TGTGCCAGCAGCCAGGGGCACGAGCCCCAGCATTTT
CDR3 protein: CASSQGHEPQHF

D gene: .
clone size: .
J gene: TRBJ2-7
V gene: TRBV9
CDR3 DNA: TGTGCCAGCAGCGCCAACGCCCTAGACAGGTGGTACGAGCAGTACTTC
CDR3 protein: CASSANALDRWYEQYF

D gene: .
clone size: once
J gene: TRBJ2-7
V gene: TRBV6-1
CDR3 DNA: TGTGCCACGCTTCTTAGGGCCCGTGGCGAGCAGTACTTC
CDR3 protein: CATLLRARGEQYF

D gene: .
clone size: .
J gene: TRBJ1-5
V gene: TRBV7-9
CDR3 DNA: TGTGCCAGCAGCTTAGACCGGTACGGTCAGCCCCAGCATTTT
CDR3 protein: CASSLDRYGQPQHF

D gene: TRBD1
clone size: .
J gene: TRBJ2-3
V gene: TRBV27
CDR3 DNA: TGTGCCAGCAGGGCCGGGACAGGGGACACAGATACGCAGTATTTT
CDR3 protein: CASRAGTGDTDTQYF

D gene: .
clone size: .
J gene: TRBJ1-6
V gene: TRBV9
CDR3 DNA: TGTGCCAGCAGCCCTTACCGGGACGGGGATTCACCCCTCCACTTT
CDR3 protein: CASSPYRDGDSPLHF

D gene: .
clone size: few
J gene: TRBJ2-1
V gene: TRBV5-1
CDR3 DNA: TGCGCCAGCAGCTTGGTGTGGAATGAGCAGTTCTTC
CDR3 protein: CASSLVWNEQFF

D gene: TRBD1
clone size: .
J gene: TRBJ1-1
V gene: TRBV13
CDR3 DNA: TGTGCCAGCAGCTTGGGACAGGGGAATGAAGCTTTCTTT
CDR3 protein: CASSLGQGNEAFF

D gene: TRBD1
clone size: few
J gene: TRBJ2-5
V gene: TRBV9
CDR3 DNA: TGTGCCAGCAGCGAGTGGGGACAGGGGGCGAAAGAGACCCAGTACTTC
CDR3 protein: CASSEWGQGAKETQYF

D gene: .
clone size: .
J gene: TRBJ2-7
V gene: TRBV29-1
CDR3 DNA: TGCAGCGTTGAGGGGAGGTTTGAGCAGTACTTC
CDR3 protein: CSVEGRFEQYF

D gene: .
clone size: once
J gene: TRBJ1-2
V gene: TRBV5-1
CDR3 DNA: TGCGCCAGCACCGATTTAGAGGGTTGGGGCTACACCTTC
CDR3 protein: CASTDLEGWGYTF

D gene: .
clone size: .
J gene: TRBJ1-2
V gene: TRBV27
CDR3 DNA: TGTGCCAGCAGTTTTGTATCTGGACATGGCTACACCTTC
CDR3 protein: CASSFVSGHGYTF

D gene: .
clone size: .
J gene: TRBJ2-2
V gene: TRBV4-1
CDR3 DNA: TGCGCCAGCAGCGAACGCAGCGGGGAGCTGTTTTTT
CDR3 protein: CASSERSGELFF

D gene: .
clone size: .
J gene: TRBJ2-1
V gene: TRBV14
CDR3 DNA: TGTGCCAGCAGCCAAGATTGGACGGGATACTACAATGAGCAGTTCTTC
CDR3 protein: CASSQDWTGYYNEQFF

D gene: .
clone size: .
J gene: TRBJ2-3
V gene: TRBV29-1
CDR3 DNA: TGCAGCGTTGAAGGCAGGGCAACGGTCACAGATACGCAGTATTTT
CDR3 protein: CSVEGRATVTDTQYF

D gene: TRBD2
clone size: .
J gene: TRBJ2-3
V gene: TRBV6-6
CDR3 DNA: TGTGCCAGCAGTTACTCTTCGGGAGGGCGGGATACGCAGTATTTT
CDR3 protein: CASSYSSGGRDTQYF

D gene: .
clone size: .
J gene: TRBJ1-2
V gene: TRBV14
CDR3 DNA: TGTGCCAGCAGCCCCACGGTTAACTATGGCTACACCTTC
CDR3 protein: CASSPTVNYGYTF

D gene: .
clone size: .
J gene: TRBJ2-7
V gene: TRBV6-1
CDR3 DNA: TGTGCCAGCAGTCCCGTGTTAGTCTCCTACGAGCAGTACTTC
CDR3 protein: CASSPVLVSYEQYF

D gene: .
clone size: .
J gene: TRBJ2-7
V gene: TRBV2
CDR3 DNA: TGTGCCAGCACCGGAGACAGGAGCTACGAGCAGTACTTC
CDR3 protein: CASTGDRSYEQYF

D gene: TRBD2
clone size: .
J gene: TRBJ2-1
V gene: TRBV4-3
CDR3 DNA: TGCGCCAGCAGCCTCTCCGGGGGGACTGCCTACAATGAGCAGTTCTTC
CDR3 protein: CASSLSGGTAYNEQFF

D gene: .
clone size: .
J gene: TRBJ2-1
V gene: TRBV16
CDR3 DNA: TGTGCCAGCAGCCCCCGACTTTACAATGAGCAGTTCTTC
CDR3 protein: CASSPRLYNEQFF

D gene: .
clone size: .
J gene: TRBJ1-1
V gene: TRBV19
CDR3 DNA: TGTGCCAGTAGTAAACGGGGGCTTGCGAACACTGAAGCTTTCTTT
CDR3 protein: CASSKRGLANTEAFF

D gene: .
clone size: .
J gene: TRBJ1-1
V gene: TRBV18
CDR3 DNA: TGTGCCAGCTCACCGGCGGGAACTGAAGCTTTCTTT
CDR3 protein: CASSPAGTEAFF

D gene: TRBD1
clone size: .
J gene: TRBJ1-1
V gene: TRBV14
CDR3 DNA: TGTGCCAGCAGCCCCCACAGGGGCCGCCCGCAGAACACTGAAGCTTTCTTT
CDR3 protein: CASSPHRGRPQNTEAFF

D gene: TRBD2
clone size: .
J gene: TRBJ2-7
V gene: TRBV4-2
CDR3 DNA: TGTGCCAGCAGCCAAGTAGGGTTTCCTCAAGCGGGAGGCTCCTACGAGCAGTACTTC
CDR3 protein: CASSQVGFPQAGGSYEQYF

D gene: TRBD1
clone size: .
J gene: TRBJ1-5
V gene: TRBV4-1
CDR3 DNA: TGCGCCAGCAGCCTCCGACAGGGGTTTGCTCAGCCCCAGCATTTT
CDR3 protein: CASSLRQGFAQPQHF

D gene: .
clone size: .
J gene: TRBJ1-1
V gene: TRBV6-5
CDR3 DNA: TGTGCCGCAGAGGGACCCACTGAAGCTTTCTTT
CDR3 protein: CAAEGPTEAFF

D gene: TRBD1
clone size: .
J gene: TRBJ1-5
V gene: TRBV5-1
CDR3 DNA: TGCGCCAGCAACATAGACAGGGCGAATAGCAATCAGCCCCAGCATTTT
CDR3 protein: CASNIDRANSNQPQHF

D gene: .
clone size: .
J gene: TRBJ2-7
V gene: TRBV4-1
CDR3 DNA: TGCGCCAGCAGCCAACATGCCGCGGAACCCCCGACAGCCGTGACCTACGAGCAGTACTTC
CDR3 protein: CASSQHAAEPPTAVTYEQYF

D gene: .
clone size: .
J gene: TRBJ2-5
V gene: TRBV4-1
CDR3 DNA: TGCGCCAGCAGCCAAGGGCAGCATCAAGAGACCCAGTACTTC
CDR3 protein: CASSQGQHQETQYF

D gene: .
clone size: .
J gene: TRBJ2-7
V gene: TRBV9
CDR3 DNA: TGTGCCAGCAGCCCCGGGGTTACCTACGAGCAGTACTTC
CDR3 protein: CASSPGVTYEQYF

D gene: TRBD2
clone size: .
J gene: TRBJ2-3
V gene: TRBV6-4
CDR3 DNA: TGTGCCAGCAGTGACGGTAGCGGGAGGGGCACAGATACGCAGTATTTT
CDR3 protein: CASSDGSGRGTDTQYF

D gene: TRBD2
clone size: .
J gene: TRBJ2-7
V gene: TRBV5-5
CDR3 DNA: TGTGCCAGCAGCTGGGTGACTAGCCGGAGCTCCTACGAGCAGTACTTC
CDR3 protein: CASSWVTSRSSYEQYF

D gene: .
clone size: .
J gene: TRBJ1-2
V gene: TRBV28
CDR3 DNA: TGTGCCAGCAAACGGGACGGCCTCTATGGCTACACCTTC
CDR3 protein: CASKRDGLYGYTF

D gene: .
clone size: .
J gene: TRBJ1-1
V gene: TRBV4-1
CDR3 DNA: TGCGCCAGCAGCCAAGCAGGGCACACTGAAGCTTTCTTT
CDR3 protein: CASSQAGHTEAFF

D gene: .
clone size: .
J gene: TRBJ2-7
V gene: TRBV19
CDR3 DNA: TGTGCCAGTAGTATAGTGGGTGCCAGGTCCTACGAGCAGTACTTC
CDR3 protein: CASSIVGARSYEQYF

D gene: .
clone size: few
J gene: TRBJ2-5
V gene: TRBV20-1
CDR3 DNA: TGCAGTGCTAGTTCGGGGGAGACCCAGTACTTC
CDR3 protein: CSASSGETQYF

D gene: .
clone size: .
J gene: TRBJ1-5
V gene: TRBV27
CDR3 DNA: TGTGCCAGCAGTTTAGGGGGAGGGCAGCCCCAGCATTTT
CDR3 protein: CASSLGGGQPQHF

D gene: .
clone size: .
J gene: TRBJ1-5
V gene: TRBV28
CDR3 DNA: TGTGCCAGCAGTCCCACGTCAGGGGAATTTAGCAATCAGCCCCAGCATTTT
CDR3 protein: CASSPTSGEFSNQPQHF

D gene: .
clone size: .
J gene: TRBJ1-5
V gene: TRBV4-1
CDR3 DNA: TGCGCCAGCAGCCAAGGGGAGGTACAGGGTTGGGAGCCCCAGCATTTT
CDR3 protein: CASSQGEVQGWEPQHF